Listed here is a single TCR beta chain. What antigen it recognizes has not been identified. Within one base of it there is no much larger clone, and no base qualities were kept. Other DNA sequences of this sample code for an identical CDR3. The data were obtained in a study of graft-versus-host responses after intestinal transplantation (dated by TCRdb to about 2021). Turning to the overall study: The transplants that recipients got were multivisceral, liver-intestinal, or isolated intestinal. All recipients received anti-thymocyte globulin induction followed by maintenance tacrolimus and steroids for roughly 3 years. Bulk TCR-beta CDR3 sequencing was used to track graft-versus-host and host-versus-graft alloreactive T cell clones in the graft, circulation and bone marrow after intestinal transplantation. Alloreactive clones were identified by sequencing pre-transplant mixed lymphocyte reaction products and comparing these products with unstimulated pre-transplant donor and recipient T cells. The cohort enrolled approximately 24 intestinal transplant recipients including one retransplant, and a few patients lacking pretransplant specimens were excluded. A peak of at least 4% donor T cells among recipient peripheral blood mononuclear cells was the definition used for donor T cell macrochimerism. Rather than going through the commercial service, samples from three later patients were sequenced in-house on an Illumina MiSeq and processed with MiXCR. Overall study outcomes, separate from this receptor: In patients with donor T cell macrochimerism, the allografts had high GvH to HvG T cell clonal ratios. The conclusions were limited by the relatively low number and heterogeneity of the intestinal transplant patients. Early after transplant, peak levels of circulating GvH clones were found to be associated with declines in HvG clones. GvH clones were detected in recipient bone marrow, and some appeared earlier in ileal mucosa or blood, consistent with an intestinal mucosal origin.

This sample's time point label indicates: cells obtained before transplantation from donor or recipient. CD3+CD4+ and CD3+CD8+ populations were FACS-sorted from unstimulated pre-transplant donor and recipient cells taken from spleen or lymph nodes. To prepare the library, the immunoSEQ multiplex PCR assay was applied. In most patients, genomic DNA was isolated using the Qiagen DNeasy Blood and Tissue Kit and sent frozen to Adaptive Biotechnologies for TCR sequencing. High-throughput TCR-beta CDR3 sequencing of genomic DNA from most patients was performed by Adaptive Biotechnologies. The paper's processing steps were these. Adaptive's ImmunoSEQ software supplied the TCR sequencing data for about 18 patients, while MiXCR and VDJtools were used to process a few other patients. To correct CD4 versus CD8 sorting errors, sequences present in both subsets at a frequency ratio below 5:1 were removed. CDR3 nucleotide sequences shared between donor and recipient were removed because the origin of such sequences could not be assigned. To be classed as alloreactive, a clone needed at least 2-fold expansion over unstimulated cells and a minimum CFSE-low frequency of 0.002% (template counts) or 0.001% (read counts). Clones were considered mappable if detected in sequenced pre-transplant spleen, lymph node, or MLR CFSE-low populations of the donor or recipient. Cumulative frequency of alloreactive clones was calculated as a percentage of all sequences weighted by copy number. TCRdb took this table from immuneACCESS and kept in-frame rearrangements with V and J called. Such tables lack part of the clones; where checked against another copy, unresolved V genes explain under half of the gap, and the rest is unexplained. The V and J calls and clone size come from that table; D and trimming were worked out from the DNA. The sample table records about 88,000 clones; 94% of these occur just once. The ten largest clonotypes hold around 0.19% of the sample.

V loses 3 bases, J loses 1 base, and the germline ends lie 18 bases apart. There are 17 amino acids in the CDR3, from cysteine to phenylalanine inclusive. Only the CDR3 part of the read is kept: 51 bases, read in frame from the first base. The germline V gene sets CDR1 to KGHSH and CDR2 to LQKENI. The sequence links TRBV18 to TRBJ1-2; the D gene is perhaps TRBD1, from 6 matching bases. The sequencing used unstimulated CD4+ T cells sorted from spleen or lymph node cells, collected before transplant. This clonotype was sampled from a human donor who was the organ donor for an intestinal transplant. The nucleotide sequence is TGTGCCAGCTCACCGCGAACGGGACAAGATTTTAACTATGGCTACACCTTC. Its product reads: CASSPRTGQDFNYGYTF.